This T cell receptor (beta chain) stems from a study of cytomegalovirus exposure and HLA in healthy donors. Broader study findings: With further analysis later on, most CMV-associated TCR beta chains appeared HLA-restricted. Sequencing depth roughly uniform across donors was assumed in presence/absence analyses.

The donors (healthy individuals) were bone marrow donors. The J segment lost 3 bases and the V segment lost 3 bases, leaving 6 bases of the junction unmatched. Looked up from germline, CDR1 is MDHEN and CDR2 is SYDVKM. CDR3 length: 17 amino acids. Comments on this clone: The antigen is not known.

This PCR relied on a set of 60 Vbeta primers and 13 Jbeta primers. In the authors' workflow: Later reanalysis found 80 million or so unique TCR beta chains, some 10 million of them shared. Measured with immunoSEQ multiplex PCR; TCRdb has only the in-frame clones, and not every one. V, J and clone size derive from that table, while D and trimming were established from the DNA sequence. The table includes about 86,000 clones, roughly 72% detected once. The sample was PBMCs. This sequence joins TRBV28 and TRBJ2-3; 13 positions match TRBD2. The receptor's source is a woman between 50 and 59 years old in good health and CMV-seropositive. The CDR3 bases are TGTGCCAGCAGTTTGAGGACTAGCGGGAGAATGACAGATACGCAGTATTTT. It specifies CASSLRTSGRMTDTQYF.